Given below is one T cell receptor (beta chain) in context. From germline, CDR1 is SGDLS and CDR2 YYNGEE. The CDR3 sequence is 15 residues long. The J segment lost 5 bases and the V segment lost 0 bases, leaving 1 base of the junction unmatched. This entry belongs to a study of blood T cell repertoires in COVID-19. The assay was immunoSEQ multiplex PCR, and TCRdb's table has in-frame clones only and misses some. The sample contains hundreds of thousands of clones, more than 75% of which appear only once. The V call is TRBV9, the J call TRBJ2-7; TRBD2 matches at 14 bases. This clonotype was obtained from a woman in her sixties in a cohort exposed to, infected with or recovered from COVID-19 (not recorded which). Sequencing was done on a sample of PBMCs or T cells enriched from blood (not recorded which). The DNA for the CDR3 is TGTGCCAGCAGCGTAGAGGGACTAGCGGGAGACGAGCAGTACTTC. Amino acids: CASSVEGLAGDEQYF.